This is a list of T cell receptor beta chains from one sample in a study of CD8 T cells in Susac syndrome. Using its own MiXCR run on the immunoSEQ multiplex PCR reads, TCRdb lists one record per CDR3 protein. The table includes around 90,000 distinct CDR3 sequences, 95% to 97% detected once. Sequenced sample: CD8+ T cells from PBMCs. These receptor sequences come from a human donor with Susac syndrome. The CDR3 runs from the conserved cysteine through the conserved F or W. D genes are given only for firm matches.

D	J	V	CDR3
TRBD1	TRBJ1-1	TRBV20-1	CSAKAGGGTEAFF
TRBD2	TRBJ2-1	TRBV30	CAWSDLAGEYNEQFF
NA	TRBJ1-1	TRBV5-1	CASSFGGAYTEAFF
NA	TRBJ1-1	TRBV6-2/TRBV6-3	CASSYSSFGGTEAFF
NA	TRBJ1-5	TRBV6-1	CASSENQPQHF
NA	TRBJ2-4	TRBV12-3/TRBV12-4	CASSLVGTNIQYF
NA	TRBJ1-2	TRBV12-3/TRBV12-4	CASSSDIYGYTF
TRBD1	TRBJ2-5	TRBV7-3	CASSSYPGQGNSQETQYF
NA	TRBJ1-2	TRBV2	CASLGSLYGYTF
NA	TRBJ2-7	TRBV5-1	CASSFGDGYEQYF
NA	TRBJ2-5	TRBV23-1	CASSQSRQAGMETQYF
NA	TRBJ1-5	TRBV29-1	CSVALGAGQPQHF
TRBD1	TRBJ1-2	TRBV20-1	CSARDGQGFEDYGYTF
NA	TRBJ1-5	TRBV5-1	CASRENSNQPQHF